The rows below give T cell receptor beta chains drawn from one sample of a study of shared clonotypes between healthy human individuals. The method was immunoSEQ multiplex PCR; TCRdb's version includes in-frame clones alone and lacks a portion of them. The sample consists of approximately 2.4 million clones, approximately 94% of them appearing once. Sequencing was performed on naive CD4+ T cells sorted from blood. All receptors derive from a man younger than 35 in good health. CDR3s include the opening cysteine and the closing phenylalanine or tryptophan. Each record gives: J gene, V gene, D gene, CDR3 protein. A D gene is named only where the DNA matches it firmly.

J gene: TRBJ2-1
V gene: TRBV7-2
D gene: .
CDR3 protein: CASRIRVPSSYNEQFF

J gene: TRBJ1-2
V gene: TRBV18
D gene: .
CDR3 protein: CASSPQVRSEGYTF

J gene: TRBJ2-1
V gene: TRBV6-1
D gene: .
CDR3 protein: CASSEETGPSYNEQFF

J gene: TRBJ2-2
V gene: TRBV11-3
D gene: .
CDR3 protein: CASSLDLGTDNTGELFF

J gene: TRBJ1-2
V gene: TRBV18
D gene: .
CDR3 protein: CASSPAGDYGYTF

J gene: TRBJ1-4
V gene: TRBV5-1
D gene: TRBD1
CDR3 protein: CASSPGQGGTNEKLFF

J gene: TRBJ2-7
V gene: TRBV18
D gene: TRBD1
CDR3 protein: CASSPGGSYEQYF

J gene: TRBJ2-7
V gene: TRBV5-1
D gene: TRBD2
CDR3 protein: CASSFKGLDNEQYF

J gene: TRBJ1-6
V gene: TRBV11-2
D gene: .
CDR3 protein: CASSYAFGSTADNSPLHF

J gene: TRBJ2-7
V gene: TRBV2
D gene: TRBD1
CDR3 protein: CASSPGTVGKQYF

J gene: TRBJ2-2
V gene: TRBV6-1
D gene: TRBD2
CDR3 protein: CASSERRPGGSKSTGELFF

J gene: TRBJ1-3
V gene: TRBV7-9
D gene: .
CDR3 protein: CASSLGDSGNTIYF

J gene: TRBJ2-7
V gene: TRBV5-4
D gene: .
CDR3 protein: CASSLDWRYEQYF

J gene: TRBJ1-5
V gene: TRBV6-1
D gene: .
CDR3 protein: CASSRDTNQPQHF

J gene: TRBJ1-2
V gene: TRBV18
D gene: .
CDR3 protein: CASSPGRDYGYTF

J gene: TRBJ1-1
V gene: TRBV11-3
D gene: .
CDR3 protein: CASSPSARDGITEAFF

J gene: TRBJ1-5
V gene: TRBV9
D gene: .
CDR3 protein: CASSVDGTSFQPQHF

J gene: TRBJ2-5
V gene: TRBV7-8
D gene: .
CDR3 protein: CASSPLGGNQETQYF

J gene: TRBJ2-5
V gene: TRBV2
D gene: .
CDR3 protein: CASSEPGGPKETQYF

J gene: TRBJ2-5
V gene: TRBV6-6
D gene: .
CDR3 protein: CASSRTVRETQYF

J gene: TRBJ1-1
V gene: TRBV6-5
D gene: .
CDR3 protein: CASSYQTGPEAFF

J gene: TRBJ1-2
V gene: TRBV2
D gene: .
CDR3 protein: CASIRIVGADGYTF